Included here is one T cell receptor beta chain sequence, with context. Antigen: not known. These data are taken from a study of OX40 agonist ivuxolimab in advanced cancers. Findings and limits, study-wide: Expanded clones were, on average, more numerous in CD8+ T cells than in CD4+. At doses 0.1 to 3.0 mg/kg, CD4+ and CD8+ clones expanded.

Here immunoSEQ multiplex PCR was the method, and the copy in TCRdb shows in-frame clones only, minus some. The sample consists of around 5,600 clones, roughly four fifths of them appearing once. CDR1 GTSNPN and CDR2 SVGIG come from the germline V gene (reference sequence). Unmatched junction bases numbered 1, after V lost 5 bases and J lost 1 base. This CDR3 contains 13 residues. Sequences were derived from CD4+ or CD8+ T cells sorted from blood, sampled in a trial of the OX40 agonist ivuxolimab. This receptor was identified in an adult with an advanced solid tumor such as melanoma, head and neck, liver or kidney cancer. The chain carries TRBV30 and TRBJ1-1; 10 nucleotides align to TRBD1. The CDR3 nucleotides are TGTGCCTGGGGACAGGGGGGGAACACTGAAGCTTTCTTT. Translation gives CAWGQGGNTEAFF.